These 7 T cell receptor beta chains originate from one sample sequenced in a study of T cell responses to AZD1222 COVID-19 vaccine. Repertoires were generated with immunoSEQ multiplex PCR, while TCRdb's copy carries only in-frame clones and drops some. The sample records some 130,000 clones, over 85% being singletons. This specimen was peripheral blood, taken 28 days after the second AZD1222 dose. These receptors all come from an adult who received the AZD1222 COVID-19 vaccine.

The chain carries TRBV27 and TRBJ2-1; D is perhaps TRBD1 (8 bases). V shed 8 bases and J shed 6 bases, with 14 bases lying between them. The CDR3 loop spans 13 amino acids. Germline lookup yields CDR1 MNHEY and CDR2 SMNVEV (reference sequence). CDR3 DNA: TGTGCCAGCCGCACAGGGGGGGGCAATGAGCAGTTCTTC. Translated: CASRTGGGNEQFF.

V is TRBV5-4 and J is TRBJ2-5; D is ambiguous. The V gene lost 0 bases and the J gene lost 0 bases, with 3 bases spanning the gap. Germline CDR1 SGHNT, CDR2 YYREEE (reference sequence). The length of the CDR3 is 13 residues. The CDR3 DNA follows: TGTGCCAGCAGCTTGGCCCACCAAGAGACCCAGTACTTC. Translation: CASSLAHQETQYF. Looking up the rest from reference TRBV5-4 and TRBJ2-5 gives the full variable domain: ETGVTQSPTHLIKTRGQQVTLRCSSQSGHNTVSWYQQALGQGPQFIFQYYREEENGRGNFPPRFSGLQFPNYSSELNVNALELDDSALYLCASSLAHQETQYFGPGTRLLVL.

The rearrangement joins TRBV30 to TRBJ1-1; no reliable D call. Deletions cut 7 bases from V and 1 base from J, with 13 bases between. CDR3 length equals 13 residues. Germline V gene sequence: CDR1 GTSNPN, CDR2 SVGIG (reference sequence). The CDR3 spells CASFRQTNTEAFF. CDR3 DNA: TGTGCCTCCTTTCGTCAGACGAACACTGAAGCTTTCTTT. The entire variable domain, with the rest obtained from reference TRBV30 and TRBJ1-1, is as follows: SQTIHQWPATLVQPVGSPLSLECTVEGTSNPNLYWYRQAAGRGLQLLFYSVGIGQISSEVPQNLSASRPQDRQFILSSKKLLLSDSGFYLCASFRQTNTEAFFGQGTRLTVV.

The chain uses TRBV2 and TRBJ1-4, with 11 nucleotides matching TRBD1. CDR1 SNHLY and CDR2 FYNNEI come from the germline V gene. The CDR3 length is 14 residues. Trimming cost V 6 bases and J 7 bases; bases outside gene matches: 4. The CDR3: CASRDRGRGEKLFF. The CDR3 coding sequence is TGTGCCAGCAGGGACAGGGGGCGCGGTGAAAAACTGTTTTTT. Filled out from reference TRBV2 and TRBJ1-4, the complete variable domain reads EPEVTQTPSHQVTQMGQEVILRCVPISNHLYFYWYRQILGQKVEFLVSFYNNEISEKSEIFDDQFSVERPDGSNFTLKIRSTKLEDSAMYFCASRDRGRGEKLFFGSGTQLSVL.

This chain joins TRBV5-5 and TRBJ1-1; TRBD1 matches at 7 bases. The V and J ends lost 0 bases and 3 bases, in that order; junction bases with no gene match: 8. Germline CDR1 SGHKS, CDR2 YYEKEE (reference sequence). The CDR3 consists of 16 residues. The DNA of the CDR3 is TGTGCCAGCAGCTTGGCGCCAGGGGGTCGCGACACTGAAGCTTTCTTT. Translated, it gives CASSLAPGGRDTEAFF.

This chain links TRBV7-8 with TRBJ1-5; D is unclear. CDR1 and CDR2 from the germline V gene are SGHVS and FQNEAQ. Trimming removed 2 bases from V and 5 bases from J, with 7 bases in between. This CDR3 has 13 residues. The chain's CDR3 is CASSLSEDQPQHF. In nucleotides, the CDR3 is TGTGCCAGCAGCTTAAGTGAGGATCAGCCCCAGCATTTT.

The chain couples TRBV6-5 to TRBJ1-2; 7 bases are a match to TRBD1. This CDR3 contains 16 residues. Trimming cost V 0 bases and J 4 bases; bases outside gene matches: 8. CDR1 and CDR2 from the germline V gene are MNHEY and SVGAGI. CDR3: CASSYSQGGFSYGYTF. For the CDR3, the DNA is TGTGCCAGCAGTTACTCCCAGGGGGGGTTTAGCTATGGCTACACCTTC.